The 16 T cell receptor beta chains given below trace back to one sample, sequenced in a study of human T cells and chemical hapten exposure. One entry per CDR3 protein, called by TCRdb with MiXCR from the RACE reads. The sample holds about 85,000 distinct CDR3 sequences; 7.5% to 9.5% are singletons and the top ten take 2% to 3%. The time point here: pre-sensitization, week 0. Treatment meaning: therapeutic diphenylcyclopropenone sensitization with weekly scalp DPC. The starting material was whole blood, obtained in connection with sensitization to the hapten diphenylcyclopropenone (DPC). All receptors derive from a man aged 40-49 years with alopecia areata. Some clones in this sample may be carry-over from other donors' samples.

There are many counts of this clonotype. The chain has TRBV20-1 and TRBJ2-1; no reliable D call. The V gene lost 0 bases and the J gene lost 3 bases, with 15 bases spanning the gap. Germline CDR1 DFQATT, CDR2 SNEGSKA (reference sequence). The CDR3 totals 16 residues. This CDR3 is CSAREEKERNYNEQFF. The CDR3 DNA is TGCAGTGCTAGAGAGGAGAAGGAGAGGAACTACAATGAGCAGTTCTTC.

This clonotype was counted ten times or more. The chain employs TRBV2 and TRBJ2-7; D possibly corresponds to TRBD2 (5 bases). CDR1 is SNHLY, CDR2 FYNNEI, per germline. The CDR3 runs to 15 residues. V shed 11 bases and J shed 3 bases, with 23 bases lying between them. The CDR3 is CAAQDPAAGIYEQYV. The CDR3 nucleotides read TGTGCCGCCCAGGATCCGGCGGCCGGGATCTACGAGCAGTACGTC.

In its sample, this clonotype was seen many times. This rearrangement joins TRBV12-3 or TRBV12-4 to TRBJ2-5; 7 nucleotides match TRBD1. V trimming: 2 bases; J trimming: 2 bases; junction bases outside the gene matches: 2. There are 14 residues in the CDR3. The CDR3 DNA follows: TGTGCCAGCAGTTTAAGACAGGGACAAGAGACCCAGTACTTC. Residues: CASSLRQGQETQYF.

The rearrangement joins TRBV7-9 to TRBJ2-2, with 9 positions matching TRBD2. Germline loops: CDR1 SEHNR, CDR2 FQNEAQ (reference sequence). J was trimmed by 5 bases and V by 2 bases; bases with no gene match: 15. This CDR3 comprises 19 residues. The CDR3 nucleotides read TGTGCCAGCAGCTTAAGCGCCAGAGCGGGAGGAGATTTTACCGGGGAGCTGTTTTTT. Its translation is CASSLSARAGGDFTGELFF.

In its sample, this clonotype was seen many times. The CDR3 DNA reads as TGTGCCAGCAGCTTAACGGGACAGGGGGCAAGTCAGCCCCAGCATTTT. It encodes CASSLTGQGASQPQHF. The chain employs TRBV5-6 and TRBJ1-5; 12 bases fit TRBD1. The CDR3 sequence is 16 residues long. J lost 6 bases, V lost 2 bases, and 6 bases had no gene match. Germline-derived CDR1 and CDR2 are SGHDT and YYEEEE.

This clonotype came up many times. The chain links TRBV7-8 to TRBJ1-2; 9 bases map to TRBD1. Trimming removed 5 bases from V and 6 bases from J; junction bases left unmatched: 4. From germline, CDR1 is SGHVS and CDR2 FQNEAQ. The CDR3 sequence is 13 residues long. CDR3 sequence (DNA): TGTGCCAGCAGCCCGGGGACAGGGAATGGCTACACCTTC. Encoded protein: CASSPGTGNGYTF.

V is TRBV27 and J is TRBJ1-5; no clear D. Trimming took off 3 bases at V and 7 bases at J, with 13 bases between the two ends. Germline CDR1 reads MNHEY; CDR2 reads SMNVEV (reference sequence). The CDR3 has 14 residues. The CDR3 spells CASSFVARSQPQHF. Written as DNA, the CDR3 is TGTGCCAGCAGTTTCGTAGCGAGGAGCCAGCCCCAGCATTTT.

CDR3 protein: CASSIPPRLGSNQPQHF. Here the CDR3 DNA reads TGTGCCAGTAGTATCCCACCCCGTCTCGGTAGCAATCAGCCCCAGCATTTT. The chain links TRBV19 to TRBJ1-5; D gene uncertain. V dropped 3 bases and J dropped 0 bases, with 15 bases sitting between them. The CDR3 length is 17 residues. CDR1 LNHDA and CDR2 SQIVND come from the germline V gene (reference sequence).

This clonotype was seen more than once but under ten times. The chain couples TRBV7-8 to TRBJ2-1, with D possibly matching TRBD2 (6 bases). Trimming pared 5 bases from V and 5 bases from J, leaving 16 bases between. CDR1 and CDR2 (germline): SGHVS, FQNEAQ. There are 15 residues in the CDR3. The CDR3, as DNA: TGTGCCAGCAGCCTAGGTAGGACTACTCACAATGAGCAGTTCTTC. Protein sequence: CASSLGRTTHNEQFF.

This clonotype was seen ten or more times. This chain connects TRBV19 to TRBJ2-5; D not certain. Germline CDR1 reads LNHDA; CDR2 reads SQIVND (reference sequence). Trimming took 3 bases from V and 2 from J, leaving 13 bases between them. The CDR3 loop spans 15 amino acids. In nucleotides, the CDR3 is TGTGCCAGTAGTATCCGGATGACCGCACAAGAGACCCAGTACTTC. This codes for CASSIRMTAQETQYF.

At least ten counts were recorded for this clonotype. The chain is built from TRBV29-1 and TRBJ2-4, with 9 nucleotides matching TRBD1. In germline, CDR1 is SQVTM, CDR2 ANQGSEA. Unmatched junction bases numbered 7, after V lost 7 bases and J lost 3 bases. The CDR3 is 14 amino acids. For the CDR3, the DNA is TGCAGCGCTACAGGGGGCAGGGGCAAAAACATTCAGTACTTC. As protein: CSATGGRGKNIQYF.

The table lists this clonotype with a few counts. The chain joins TRBV5-4 to TRBJ2-3; tentative D call: TRBD1 (6 bases). Germline V gives CDR1 SGHNT, CDR2 YYREEE (reference sequence). Between the trimmed V and J ends, which lost 4 bases and 1 base, there was a span of 16 bases. There are 16 residues in the CDR3. DNA of the CDR3: TGTGCCAGCAGCAACGGACAGAAAAGAGGCACAGATACGCAGTATTTT. Translation: CASSNGQKRGTDTQYF.

There are many counts of this clonotype. V and J are TRBV24-1 and TRBJ1-5; 9 bases are a match to TRBD1. Germline-derived CDR1 and CDR2 are KGHDR and SFDVKD. The CDR3 loop spans 13 amino acids. The CDR3 sequence: CAIAGTGNQPQHF. In DNA form, the CDR3 reads TGTGCTATAGCGGGGACAGGGAATCAGCCCCAGCATTTT.

The chain is built from TRBV29-1 and TRBJ2-5, with TRBD1 identical over 9 bases. This CDR3 region has 14 residues. The junction had 11 bases not matched to a gene; V was cut back by 5 bases and J by 7 bases. CDR1 is SQVTM, CDR2 ANQGSEA, per germline. Here the CDR3 reads CSVSWDRDEWTQYF. The DNA for the CDR3 is TGCAGCGTTAGTTGGGACAGGGATGAGTGGACCCAGTACTTC.

The sample holds many counts of this clonotype. The chain carries TRBV12-3 or TRBV12-4 and TRBJ1-1, with 9 bases fitting TRBD1. Germline trimming cut 5 bases from V and 2 bases from J; bases unmatched to any gene: 6. The CDR3 consists of 15 residues. CDR3 nucleotide sequence: TGTGCCAGCAGTCCCCGGGACAGGGCCAACACTGAAGCTTTCTTT. This codes for CASSPRDRANTEAFF.

V usage is TRBV18 and J usage is TRBJ2-1; the match to TRBD1 covers 8 bases. The CDR3 is made up of 14 amino acids. From germline, CDR1 is KGHSH and CDR2 LQKENI. V lost 3 bases to trimming and J lost 4 bases; unmatched junction nucleotides: 2. CDR3 region: CASSPGTGYNEQFF. CDR3 nucleotides: TGTGCCAGCTCACCCGGGACAGGATACAATGAGCAGTTCTTC.